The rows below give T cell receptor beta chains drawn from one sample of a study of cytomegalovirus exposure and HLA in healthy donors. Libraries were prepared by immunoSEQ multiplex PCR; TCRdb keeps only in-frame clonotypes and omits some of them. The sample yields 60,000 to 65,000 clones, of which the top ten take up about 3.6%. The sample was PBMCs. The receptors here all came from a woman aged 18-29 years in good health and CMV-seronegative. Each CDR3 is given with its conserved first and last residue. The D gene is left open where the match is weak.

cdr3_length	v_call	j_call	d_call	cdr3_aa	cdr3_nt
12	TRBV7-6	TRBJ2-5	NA	CASSYSQETQYF	TGTGCCAGCAGTTACAGTCAAGAGACCCAGTACTTC
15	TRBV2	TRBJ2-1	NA	CASSVPGPGGNEQFF	TGTGCCAGCAGTGTACCGGGACCAGGGGGGAATGAGCAGTTCTTC
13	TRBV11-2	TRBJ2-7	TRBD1	CASSLGQGSEQYF	TGTGCCAGCAGCTTAGGACAGGGCTCCGAGCAGTACTTC
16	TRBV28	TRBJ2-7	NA	CASSSTPAGDFYEQYF	TGTGCCAGCAGTTCAACTCCCGCGGGCGACTTCTACGAGCAGTACTTC
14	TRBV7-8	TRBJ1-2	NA	CASSARQAKDGYTF	TGTGCCAGCAGCGCCCGACAGGCGAAGGATGGCTACACCTTC
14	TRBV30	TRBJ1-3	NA	CAWGEGGAGNTIYF	TGTGCCTGGGGAGAGGGTGGCGCAGGAAACACCATATATTTT
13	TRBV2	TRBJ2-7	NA	CASSEQRQIEQYF	TGTGCCAGCAGTGAACAGCGACAGATCGAGCAGTACTTC
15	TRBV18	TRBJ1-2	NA	CASSPRTASNYGYTF	TGTGCCAGCTCACCCAGGACAGCCTCTAACTATGGCTACACCTTC
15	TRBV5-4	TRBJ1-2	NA	CASIDHRAGREGYTF	TGTGCCAGCATCGACCACAGGGCGGGTCGCGAGGGCTACACCTTC
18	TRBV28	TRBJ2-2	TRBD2	CASSLMRLAGGPSGELFF	TGTGCCAGCAGTTTAATGAGGCTAGCGGGAGGGCCTTCCGGGGAGCTGTTTTTT